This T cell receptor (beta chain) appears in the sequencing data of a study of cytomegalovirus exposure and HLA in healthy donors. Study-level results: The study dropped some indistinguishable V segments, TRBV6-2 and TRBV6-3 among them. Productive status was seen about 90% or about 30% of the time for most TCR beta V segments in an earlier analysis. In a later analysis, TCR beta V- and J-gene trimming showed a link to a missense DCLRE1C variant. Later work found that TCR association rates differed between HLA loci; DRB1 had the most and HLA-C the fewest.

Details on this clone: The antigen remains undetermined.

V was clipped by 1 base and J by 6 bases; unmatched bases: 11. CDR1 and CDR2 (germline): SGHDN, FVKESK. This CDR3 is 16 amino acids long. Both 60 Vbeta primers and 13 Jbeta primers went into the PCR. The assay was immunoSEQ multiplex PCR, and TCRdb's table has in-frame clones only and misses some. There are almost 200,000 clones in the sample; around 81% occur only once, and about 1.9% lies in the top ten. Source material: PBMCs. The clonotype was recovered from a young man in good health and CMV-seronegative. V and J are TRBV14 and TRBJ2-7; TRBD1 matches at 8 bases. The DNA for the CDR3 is TGTGCCAGCAGCCAAGGGATCAGGGGGCATCGTACCGAGCAGTACTTC. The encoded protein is CASSQGIRGHRTEQYF.